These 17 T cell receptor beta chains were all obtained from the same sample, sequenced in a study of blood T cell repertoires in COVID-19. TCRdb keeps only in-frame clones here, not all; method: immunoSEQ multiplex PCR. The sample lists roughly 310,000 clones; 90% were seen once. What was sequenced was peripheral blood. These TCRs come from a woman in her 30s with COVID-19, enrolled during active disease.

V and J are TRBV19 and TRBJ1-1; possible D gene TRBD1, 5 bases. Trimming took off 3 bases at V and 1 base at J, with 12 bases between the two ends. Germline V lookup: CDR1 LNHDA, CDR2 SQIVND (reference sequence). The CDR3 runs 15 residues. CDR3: CASSISGGSNTEAFF. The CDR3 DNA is TGTGCCAGTAGTATTAGCGGGGGTTCGAACACTGAAGCTTTCTTT. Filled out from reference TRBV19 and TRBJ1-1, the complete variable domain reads DGGITQSPKYLFRKEGQNVTLSCEQNLNHDAMYWYRQDPGQGLRLIYYSQIVNDFQKGDIAEGYSVSREKKESFPLTVTSAQKNPTAFYLCASSISGGSNTEAFFGQGTRLTVV.

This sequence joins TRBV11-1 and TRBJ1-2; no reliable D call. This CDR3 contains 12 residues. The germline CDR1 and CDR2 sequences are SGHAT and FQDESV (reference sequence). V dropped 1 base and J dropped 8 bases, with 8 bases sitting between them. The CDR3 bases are TGTGCCAGCAGCTTAGTAGGGAGCGGCTACACCTTC. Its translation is CASSLVGSGYTF.

This CDR3 reads CASSQVSDIVNYGYTF. CDR3 coding DNA: TGTGCCAGCAGCCAAGTGTCCGACATAGTCAACTATGGCTACACCTTC. The chain uses TRBV3-1 (or the pseudogene TRBV3-2) and TRBJ1-2; D is undetermined. The CDR3 spans 16 residues. V lost 1 base, J lost 2 bases, and 14 bases lay in between. Per germline, CDR1 LGHDT and CDR2 YNNKEL (reference sequence).

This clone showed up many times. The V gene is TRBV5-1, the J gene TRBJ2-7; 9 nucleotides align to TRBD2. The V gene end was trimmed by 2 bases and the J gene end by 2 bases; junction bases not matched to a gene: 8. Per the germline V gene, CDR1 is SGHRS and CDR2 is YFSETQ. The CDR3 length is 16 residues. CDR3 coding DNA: TGCGCCAGCAGCTTCAGCGGGGGGCTGGCGACCTACGAGCAGTACTTC. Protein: CASSFSGGLATYEQYF. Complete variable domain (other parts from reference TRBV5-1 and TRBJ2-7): KAGVTQTPRYLIKTRGQQVTLSCSPISGHRSVSWYQQTPGQGLQFLFEYFSETQRNKGNFPGRFSGRQFSNSRSEMNVSTLELGDSALYLCASSFSGGLATYEQYFGPGTRLTVT.

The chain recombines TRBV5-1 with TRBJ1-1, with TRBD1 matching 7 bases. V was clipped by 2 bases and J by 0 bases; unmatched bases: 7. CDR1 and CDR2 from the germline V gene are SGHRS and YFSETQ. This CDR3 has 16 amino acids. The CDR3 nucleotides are TGCGCCAGCAGCTTAGGAGGGGGCAAAATGAACACTGAAGCTTTCTTT. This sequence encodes CASSLGGGKMNTEAFF. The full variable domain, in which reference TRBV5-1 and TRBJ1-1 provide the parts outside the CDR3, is KAGVTQTPRYLIKTRGQQVTLSCSPISGHRSVSWYQQTPGQGLQFLFEYFSETQRNKGNFPGRFSGRQFSNSRSEMNVSTLELGDSALYLCASSLGGGKMNTEAFFGQGTRLTVV.

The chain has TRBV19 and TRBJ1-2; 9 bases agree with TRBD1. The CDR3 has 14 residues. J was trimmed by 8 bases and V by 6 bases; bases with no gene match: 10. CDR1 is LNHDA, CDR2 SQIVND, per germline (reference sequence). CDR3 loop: CASRFPGTGKGYTF. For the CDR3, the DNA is TGTGCCAGTAGATTTCCCGGGACAGGGAAAGGCTACACCTTC.

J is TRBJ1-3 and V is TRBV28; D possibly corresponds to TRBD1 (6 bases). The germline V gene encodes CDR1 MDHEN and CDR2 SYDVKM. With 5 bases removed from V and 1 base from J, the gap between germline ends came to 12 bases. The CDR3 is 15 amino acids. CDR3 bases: TGTGCCAGCAGTGGATTAACAGGGTCTGGAAACACCATATATTTT. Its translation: CASSGLTGSGNTIYF. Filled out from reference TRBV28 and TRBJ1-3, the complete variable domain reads DVKVTQSSRYLVKRTGEKVFLECVQDMDHENMFWYRQDPGLGLRLIYFSYDVKMKEKGDIPEGYSVSREKKERFSLILESASTNQTSMYLCASSGLTGSGNTIYFGEGSWLTVV.

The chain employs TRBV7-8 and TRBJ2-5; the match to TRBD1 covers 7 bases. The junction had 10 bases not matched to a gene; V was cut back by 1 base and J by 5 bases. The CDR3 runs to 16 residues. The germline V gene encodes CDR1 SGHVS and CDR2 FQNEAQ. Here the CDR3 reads CASSLETGIRDETQYF. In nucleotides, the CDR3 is TGTGCCAGCAGCTTAGAGACAGGGATCAGAGATGAGACCCAGTACTTC.

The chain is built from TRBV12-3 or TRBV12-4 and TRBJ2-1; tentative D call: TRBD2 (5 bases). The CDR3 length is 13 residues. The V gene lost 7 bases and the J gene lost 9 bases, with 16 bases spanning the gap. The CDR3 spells CASMRAPPLEQFF. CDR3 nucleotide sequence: TGTGCCAGCATGCGGGCCCCGCCGCTTGAGCAGTTCTTC.

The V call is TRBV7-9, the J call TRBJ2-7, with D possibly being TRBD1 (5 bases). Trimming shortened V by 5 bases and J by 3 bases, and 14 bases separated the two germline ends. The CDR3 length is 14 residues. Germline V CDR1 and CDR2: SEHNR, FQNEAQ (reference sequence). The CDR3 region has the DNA TGTGCCAGCAGCCCCTCTAGGGGTAACTACGAGCAGTACTTC. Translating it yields CASSPSRGNYEQYF. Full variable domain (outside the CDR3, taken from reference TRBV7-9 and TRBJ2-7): DTGVSQNPRHKITKRGQNVTFRCDPISEHNRLYWYRQTLGQGPEFLTYFQNEAQLEKSRLLSDRFSAERPKGSFSTLEIQRTEQGDSAMYLCASSPSRGNYEQYFGPGTRLTVT.

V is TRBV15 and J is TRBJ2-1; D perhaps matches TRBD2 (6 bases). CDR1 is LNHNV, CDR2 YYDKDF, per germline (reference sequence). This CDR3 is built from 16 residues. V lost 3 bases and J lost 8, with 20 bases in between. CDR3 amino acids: CATSSVSRDFPDEQFF. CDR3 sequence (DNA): TGTGCCACCAGCAGTGTAAGCCGGGACTTCCCCGATGAGCAGTTCTTC.

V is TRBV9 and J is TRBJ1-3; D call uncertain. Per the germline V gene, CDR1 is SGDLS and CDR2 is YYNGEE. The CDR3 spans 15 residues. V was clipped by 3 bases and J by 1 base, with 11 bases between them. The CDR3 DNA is TGTGCCAGCAGCGACACTATAATGTCTGGAAACACCATATATTTT. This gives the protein CASSDTIMSGNTIYF. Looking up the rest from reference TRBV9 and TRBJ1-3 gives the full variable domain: DSGVTQTPKHLITATGQRVTLRCSPRSGDLSVYWYQQSLDQGLQFLIQYYNGEERAKGNILERFSAQQFPDLHSELNLSSLELGDSALYFCASSDTIMSGNTIYFGEGSWLTVV.

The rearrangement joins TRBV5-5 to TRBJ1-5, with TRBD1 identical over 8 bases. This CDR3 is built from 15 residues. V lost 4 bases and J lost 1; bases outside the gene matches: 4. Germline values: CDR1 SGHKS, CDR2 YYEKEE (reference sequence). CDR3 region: CASSATGGSNQPQHF. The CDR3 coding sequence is TGTGCCAGCAGCGCTACAGGGGGAAGCAATCAGCCCCAGCATTTT. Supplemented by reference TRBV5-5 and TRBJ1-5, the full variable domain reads DAGVTQSPTHLIKTRGQQVTLRCSPISGHKSVSWYQQVLGQGPQFIFQYYEKEERGRGNFPDRFSARQFPNYSSELNVNALLLGDSALYLCASSATGGSNQPQHFGDGTRLSIL.

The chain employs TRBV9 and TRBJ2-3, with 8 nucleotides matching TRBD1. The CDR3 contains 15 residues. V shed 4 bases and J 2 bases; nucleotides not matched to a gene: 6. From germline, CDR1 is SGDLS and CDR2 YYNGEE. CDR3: CASSPRDRYTDTQYF. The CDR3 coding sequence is TGTGCCAGCAGCCCGAGGGACAGGTACACAGATACGCAGTATTTT. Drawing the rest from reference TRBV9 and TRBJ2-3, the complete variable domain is DSGVTQTPKHLITATGQRVTLRCSPRSGDLSVYWYQQSLDQGLQFLIQYYNGEERAKGNILERFSAQQFPDLHSELNLSSLELGDSALYFCASSPRDRYTDTQYFGPGTRLTVL.

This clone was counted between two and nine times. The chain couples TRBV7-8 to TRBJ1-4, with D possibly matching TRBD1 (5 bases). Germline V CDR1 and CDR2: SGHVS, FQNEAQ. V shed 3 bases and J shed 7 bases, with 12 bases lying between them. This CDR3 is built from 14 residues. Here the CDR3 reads CASSFGQGSEKLFF. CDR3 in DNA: TGTGCCAGCAGCTTCGGGCAGGGAAGTGAAAAACTGTTTTTT.

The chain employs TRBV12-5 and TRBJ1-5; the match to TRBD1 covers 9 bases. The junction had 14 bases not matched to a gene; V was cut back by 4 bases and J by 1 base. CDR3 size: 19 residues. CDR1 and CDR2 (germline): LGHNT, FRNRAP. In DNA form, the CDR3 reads TGTGCTAGTGGTTCGACGGGAATAAGCGGACAGGGGAGCAATCAGCCCCAGCATTTT. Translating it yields CASGSTGISGQGSNQPQHF. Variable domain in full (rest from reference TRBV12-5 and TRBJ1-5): DARVTQTPRHKVTEMGQEVTMRCQPILGHNTVFWYRQTMMQGLELLAYFRNRAPLDDSGMPKDRFSAEMPDATLATLKIQPSEPRDSAVYFCASGSTGISGQGSNQPQHFGDGTRLSIL.

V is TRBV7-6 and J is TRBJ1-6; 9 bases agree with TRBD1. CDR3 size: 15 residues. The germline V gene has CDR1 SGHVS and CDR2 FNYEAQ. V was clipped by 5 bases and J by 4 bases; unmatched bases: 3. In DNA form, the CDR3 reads TGTGCCAGCAGCGTCGGGACAGGGTATAATTCACCCCTCCACTTT. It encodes CASSVGTGYNSPLHF.